The 30 T cell receptor beta chains in this list originate from one sample, sequenced in a study of cytomegalovirus exposure and HLA in healthy donors. It was with 60 Vbeta and 13 Jbeta primers that the PCR ran. Only in-frame clones appear in the TCRdb table, and some are missing; sequencing was by immunoSEQ multiplex PCR. The sample features approximately 38,000 clones, with approximately 10% in its top ten. Source material: PBMCs. The receptors were sampled from a middle-aged man in good health and CMV-seropositive.

The chain is built from TRBV5-1 and TRBJ2-2; D is perhaps TRBD1 (5 bases). This CDR3 has 15 residues. V was pared by 3 bases and J by 2 bases, with 11 bases between. The germline V gene has CDR1 SGHRS and CDR2 YFSETQ. Written as DNA, the CDR3 is TGCGCCAGCAGCTCCTGGGGCCCAAACACCGGGGAGCTGTTTTTT. It translates to CASSSWGPNTGELFF.

The chain joins TRBV6-1 to TRBJ1-1, with TRBD1 identical over 7 bases. Germline V CDR1 and CDR2: MNHNS, SASEGT. The CDR3 is 15 amino acids. With V trimmed by 4 bases and J by 2 bases, 7 bases remained unmatched. For the CDR3, the DNA is TGTGCCAGCAGTGGGTACAGGGGAATCAACACTGAAGCTTTCTTT. Translation: CASSGYRGINTEAFF.

As concerns this clone: A read error may produce the germline difference seen at one junction end. This chain joins TRBV4-3 and TRBJ2-1; 13 bases are shared with TRBD2. This CDR3 is 18 amino acids long. Germline lookup yields CDR1 LGHNA and CDR2 YSLEER. The CDR3 nucleotides are TGCGCCAGCAGCCAAGAAGAAGTCGCGGGACTAGCGGGACTGCGACCGGTCTTC. Translated, it gives CASSQEEVAGLAGLRPVF.

The chain is built from TRBV30 and TRBJ1-4; the D is unclear. The CDR3 covers 15 residues. The V and J ends lost 0 bases and 0 bases respectively, with 8 bases between them. Germline V lookup: CDR1 GTSNPN, CDR2 SVGIG (reference sequence). The CDR3 DNA reads TGTGCCTGGAGTGTAACAGCCGCAACTAATGAAAAACTGTTTTTT. Its translation: CAWSVTAATNEKLFF.

The V gene is TRBV6-1, the J gene TRBJ2-3, with D possibly TRBD2 on 6 matching bases. Germline CDR1 is MNHNS and CDR2 is SASEGT. V lost 8 bases and J lost 8, with 23 bases in between. CDR3 length equals 15 residues. The chain's CDR3 is CASWSSATLVGTQYF. DNA of the CDR3: TGTGCCAGCTGGTCTAGCGCGACACTCGTGGGTACGCAGTATTTT.

In DNA, the CDR3 is TGTGCCAGCGCAGCCGGGACTAGCTCCGATGAGCAGTTCTTC. Its protein is CASAAGTSSDEQFF. The J gene is TRBJ2-1, the V gene TRBV11-2; TRBD2 matches at 9 bases. J gave up 8 bases and V 8 bases, and 10 bases lay outside the gene matches. Germline CDR1 is SGHAT and CDR2 is FQNNGV. The CDR3 runs 14 residues.

This chain links TRBV28 with TRBJ1-2; 8 nucleotides match TRBD1. With V trimmed by 1 base and J by 6 bases, 7 bases remained unmatched. The CDR3 consists of 15 residues. Germline-derived CDR1 and CDR2 are MDHEN and SYDVKM. The CDR3 sequence: CASSLLAGGEDGYTF. The CDR3 coding sequence is TGTGCCAGCAGTTTATTGGCAGGGGGCGAGGATGGCTACACCTTC.

The V call is TRBV15, the J call TRBJ2-7, with D possibly matching TRBD1 (5 bases). V was pared by 1 base and J by 5 bases, with 15 bases between. Looked up from germline, CDR1 is LNHNV and CDR2 is YYDKDF (reference sequence). This CDR3 contains 15 residues. The CDR3 DNA reads as TGTGCCACCAGCAGAGGACAGCTTTCTTCCCACGAGCAGTACTTC. It encodes CATSRGQLSSHEQYF.

This sequence joins TRBV7-3 and TRBJ2-5, with 11 bases aligning to TRBD2. Germline CDR1 SGHTA, CDR2 FQGTGA. The CDR3 has 17 amino acids. The J segment lost 2 bases and the V segment lost 1 base, leaving 6 bases of the junction unmatched. CDR3 nucleotides: TGTGCCAGCAGCTTAATGCCAGGGACTAGCGGACAAGAGACCCAGTACTTC. This gives the protein CASSLMPGTSGQETQYF. Full variable domain (missing parts from reference TRBV7-3 and TRBJ2-5): GAGVSQTPSNKVTEKGKYVELRCDPISGHTALYWYRQSLGQGPEFLIYFQGTGAADDSGLPNDRFFAVRPEGSVSTLKIQRTERGDSAVYLCASSLMPGTSGQETQYFGPGTRLLVL.

The chain employs TRBV4-3 and TRBJ1-6, with D tentatively TRBD1 (6 bases). CDR3 size: 16 residues. Germline values: CDR1 LGHNA, CDR2 YSLEER. Trimming pared 2 bases from V and 0 bases from J, leaving 8 bases between. The CDR3 sequence: CASSQTGSSYNSPLHF. The CDR3 DNA reads as TGCGCCAGCAGCCAAACAGGGAGCTCCTATAATTCACCCCTCCACTTT.

V gene TRBV9 combines with J gene TRBJ1-6; 11 bases map to TRBD1. V trimming: 5 bases; J trimming: 10 bases; junction bases outside the gene matches: 5. Germline lookup yields CDR1 SGDLS and CDR2 YYNGEE. The CDR3 is 14 amino acids. The CDR3 DNA is TGTGCCAGCAGGGCGGGACAGGGGGACTCACCCCTCCACTTT. It is translated as CASRAGQGDSPLHF.

The chain joins TRBV29-1 to TRBJ2-1; D is perhaps TRBD2 (6 bases). Germline lookup yields CDR1 SQVTM and CDR2 ANQGSEA. The CDR3 totals 13 residues. With 4 bases removed from V and 7 bases from J, the gap between germline ends came to 14 bases. CDR3: CSVGASVWNEQFF. Here the CDR3 DNA reads TGCAGCGTTGGGGCTAGCGTCTGGAATGAGCAGTTCTTC.

This chain connects TRBV21-1 to TRBJ1-5; the table's TRBD1 call for D was not verified on the DNA. TRBV21-1 is a pseudogene. The CDR3 is 14 residues long. CDR3 in amino acids: CATPGRLNNQPQHF. In DNA, the CDR3 is TGTGCCACCCCCGGCAGGCTGAACAATCAGCCCCAGCATTTT.

V usage is TRBV7-2 and J usage is TRBJ2-2; D may be TRBD1 (6 bases). CDR1 is SGHTA, CDR2 FQGNSA, per germline. V was pared by 6 bases and J by 4 bases, with 12 bases between. The CDR3 totals 14 residues. The CDR3 DNA reads TGTGCCAGCAGGGCCGGACAGAGCACCGGGGAGCTGTTTTTT. It translates to CASRAGQSTGELFF.

This chain links TRBV6-6 with TRBJ1-3, with D uncertain. The length of the CDR3 is 14 residues. Trimming stripped 7 bases from V and 0 bases from J, with 10 bases between. Germline V gene lookup returns CDR1 MNHNY and CDR2 SVGAGI (reference sequence). The CDR3 sequence is CASNPDFSGNTIYF. CDR3 in DNA: TGTGCCAGCAACCCAGACTTCTCTGGAAACACCATATATTTT.

This chain uses TRBV7-9 with TRBJ2-7, with 7 bases matching TRBD1. The CDR3 runs 13 residues. The V and J ends lost 2 bases and 4 bases, in that order; junction bases with no gene match: 2. Looked up from germline, CDR1 is SEHNR and CDR2 is FQNEAQ (reference sequence). CDR3 residues: CASSLRGRYEQYF. DNA of the CDR3: TGTGCCAGCAGCTTAAGGGGGCGTTACGAGCAGTACTTC.

The chain recombines TRBV27 with TRBJ1-5; D is unresolved. The CDR3 covers 14 residues. Germline CDR1 is MNHEY and CDR2 is SMNVEV (reference sequence). V was pared by 4 bases and J by 5 bases, with 12 bases between. In DNA form, the CDR3 reads TGTGCCAGCAGTTATGGCGGATGGGATCAGCCCCAGCATTTT. Translation: CASSYGGWDQPQHF.

The chain combines TRBV30 with TRBJ2-7, with 9 bases fitting TRBD1. The CDR3 is 14 residues long. Germline-derived CDR1 and CDR2 are GTSNPN and SVGIG (reference sequence). J was trimmed by 3 bases and V by 5 bases; bases with no gene match: 8. The CDR3, as DNA: TGTGCCTGGTCGAGAGGGACAGGGCACTACGAGCAGTACTTC. It translates to CAWSRGTGHYEQYF. Full variable domain (rest looked up from reference TRBV30 and TRBJ2-7): SQTIHQWPATLVQPVGSPLSLECTVEGTSNPNLYWYRQAAGRGLQLLFYSVGIGQISSEVPQNLSASRPQDRQFILSSKKLLLSDSGFYLCAWSRGTGHYEQYFGPGTRLTVT.

The V and J genes are TRBV29-1 and TRBJ2-7; possibly TRBD2 for D (6 bases). From germline, CDR1 is SQVTM and CDR2 ANQGSEA. The V gene lost 4 bases and the J gene lost 1 base, with 14 bases spanning the gap. The length of the CDR3 is 14 residues. CDR3 region: CSVGPRAGSYEQYF. The CDR3 DNA reads as TGCAGCGTTGGGCCCCGGGCGGGGTCCTACGAGCAGTACTTC.

CDR3 DNA sequence: TGTGCCAGCAGCCCCGGCAATGAGCAGTTCTTC. Its translation is CASSPGNEQFF. The J gene is TRBJ2-1, the V gene TRBV7-3; no firm D call. Germline lookup yields CDR1 SGHTA and CDR2 FQGTGA. This CDR3 comprises 11 residues. V dropped 5 bases and J dropped 6 bases, with 5 bases sitting between them.

The rearrangement joins TRBV15 to TRBJ2-1; 8 nucleotides align to TRBD2. Germline V gene sequence: CDR1 LNHNV, CDR2 YYDKDF (reference sequence). The J segment lost 4 bases and the V segment lost 4 bases, leaving 12 bases of the junction unmatched. The CDR3 extends over 17 amino acids. The CDR3 DNA reads as TGTGCCACCAGCATGGAAAGGGCGGGAGGTAGATACAATGAGCAGTTCTTC. This sequence encodes CATSMERAGGRYNEQFF.

This sequence joins TRBV11-3 and TRBJ2-7; 8 bases match TRBD2. Germline CDR1 SGHNT, CDR2 YENEEA. The V and J ends lost 3 bases and 0 bases, in that order; junction bases with no gene match: 10. The CDR3 is 17 amino acids. The CDR3 loop is CASSFSYSGTSSYEQYF. The CDR3 region has the DNA TGTGCCAGCAGCTTCTCATATAGCGGGACTAGCTCCTACGAGCAGTACTTC.

The chain recombines TRBV6-5 with TRBJ1-1; 9 nucleotides agree with TRBD1. Germline CDR1 is MNHEY and CDR2 is SVGAGI. This CDR3 has 15 residues. V lost 5 bases, J lost 0 bases, and 4 bases stayed unmatched. CDR3 nucleotides: TGTGCCAGCAGTCCGACAGGGGGGATGAACACTGAAGCTTTCTTT. Translated: CASSPTGGMNTEAFF.

The gene calls are TRBV30 and TRBJ2-5, with a tentative D call TRBD2 (6 bases). The DNA end is more similar to TRBJ2-7, so the J call may be wrong. The V gene's germline CDR1 is GTSNPN and CDR2 SVGIG (reference sequence). This CDR3 contains 14 residues. The CDR3 DNA sequence: TGTGCCTGGAGTGTGGTGGGAGGCCCCTACGAGCAGTACTTC. Protein product: CAWSVVGGPYEQYF.

V gene TRBV21-1 combines with J gene TRBJ1-2. TRBV21-1 is tagged as a pseudogene. This CDR3 contains 12 residues. The CDR3 protein is CASSEIRLGYTF. CDR3 DNA: TGTGCCAGCAGCGAGATCCGCCTCGGCTACACCTTC.

The gene calls are TRBV30 and TRBJ2-5; 9 bases fit TRBD1. V was pared by 2 bases and J by 11 bases, with 9 bases of the junction left unmatched. This CDR3 spans 13 amino acids. Germline CDR1 GTSNPN, CDR2 SVGIG (reference sequence). DNA of the CDR3: TGTGCCTGGAGTCGGGACAGGGACAAAGAGCAGTACTTC. This sequence encodes CAWSRDRDKEQYF.

The V gene is TRBV19, the J gene TRBJ1-5, with TRBD1 matching 7 bases. V shed 6 bases and J 6 bases; nucleotides not matched to a gene: 5. This CDR3 comprises 13 residues. CDR1 LNHDA and CDR2 SQIVND come from the germline V gene (reference sequence). This chain's CDR3 is CASSPTGFQPQHF. The CDR3 DNA sequence: TGTGCCAGTAGCCCGACAGGGTTTCAGCCCCAGCATTTT.

The V and J genes are TRBV19 and TRBJ1-2, with unresolved D. This CDR3 contains 14 residues. Looked up from germline, CDR1 is LNHDA and CDR2 is SQIVND (reference sequence). Trimming stripped 1 base from V and 3 bases from J, with 9 bases between. CDR3: CASSIGRFDYGYTF. CDR3 DNA: TGTGCCAGTAGTATAGGCAGGTTTGACTATGGCTACACCTTC.

This chain connects TRBV6-6 to TRBJ1-5, with a tentative D call TRBD1 (5 bases). The CDR3 extends over 16 amino acids. CDR1 and CDR2 from the germline V gene are MNHNY and SVGAGI (reference sequence). V gave up 7 bases and J gave up 0 bases, with 16 bases separating them. The CDR3 is CASIGGGTFSNQPQHF. In nucleotides, the CDR3 is TGTGCCAGCATCGGGGGGGGGACCTTTAGCAATCAGCCCCAGCATTTT.

The V call is TRBV5-1, the J call TRBJ2-1; 9 nucleotides agree with TRBD1. J was trimmed by 6 bases and V by 4 bases; bases with no gene match: 17. Germline CDR1 SGHRS, CDR2 YFSETQ. There are 18 residues in the CDR3. The CDR3 DNA is TGCGCCAGCAGCACCGGGACAGGGTCCGGGCTGTGGTCCAATGAGCAGTTCTTC. It yields the protein CASSTGTGSGLWSNEQFF.